Presented here are 13 T cell receptor beta chains from one specimen sequenced in a study of early T cells in non-severe SARS-CoV-2 infection. One entry per CDR3 protein results from TCRdb running MiXCR on the 5' RACE reads. The table records tens of thousands of distinct CDR3 sequences, about 15% of them present only once. Specimen: whole blood, collected at baseline. Receptor source: an adult who was a healthcare worker with PCR-confirmed SARS-CoV-2 infection or an uninfected control (not recorded which).

This rearrangement joins TRBV2 to TRBJ2-3; D is ambiguous. V lost 7 bases, J lost 4 bases, and 9 bases lay in between. CDR1 SNHLY and CDR2 FYNNEI come from the germline V gene. The CDR3 consists of 12 residues. The CDR3 spells CASKAAPDTQYF. DNA for the CDR3: TGTGCCAGCAAGGCAGCGCCAGATACGCAGTATTTT.

This clonotype has only a few counts. The chain couples TRBV12-3 or TRBV12-4 to TRBJ2-3; weak D call: TRBD1 (6 bases). The CDR3 is 14 amino acids. Deletions cut 6 bases from V and 5 bases from J, with 15 bases between. The chain's CDR3 is CASSRGTYLDTQYF. Here the CDR3 DNA reads TGTGCCAGCAGCCGAGGGACATATTTAGATACGCAGTATTTT.

This clonotype has more than one count but fewer than ten. One end of the junction fails to match germline, which may point to a read error. J is TRBJ2-7 and V is TRBV2; perhaps TRBD2 as D (5 bases). The germline V gene encodes CDR1 SNHLY and CDR2 FYNNEI. The CDR3 consists of 11 residues. CDR3 region: CASSIGPGERF. The CDR3 DNA reads as TGTGCCAGCAGTATCGGTCCCGGGGAAAGATTC.

A few counts support this clonotype. The chain uses TRBV11-2 and TRBJ1-1; D uncertain. Deletions cut 1 base from V and 5 bases from J, with 5 bases between. This CDR3 has 12 amino acids. CDR1 is SGHAT and CDR2 is FQNNGV in the germline V gene. The CDR3 here is CASSLAWTEAFF. The CDR3 DNA reads TGTGCCAGCAGCTTAGCCTGGACTGAAGCTTTCTTT. Full variable domain (outside the CDR3, taken from reference TRBV11-2 and TRBJ1-1): EAGVAQSPRYKIIEKRQSVAFWCNPISGHATLYWYQQILGQGPKLLIQFQNNGVVDDSQLPKDRFSAERLKGVDSTLKIQPAKLEDSAVYLCASSLAWTEAFFGQGTRLTVV.

This clonotype turned up a few times. The gene calls are TRBV3-1 and TRBJ2-2, with D unresolved. V lost 8 bases to trimming and J lost 4 bases, with 11 bases between them. CDR1 is LGHDT and CDR2 is YNNKEL in the germline V gene (reference sequence). This CDR3 comprises 13 residues. This chain's CDR3 is CASAQVVTGELFF. The DNA of the CDR3 is TGTGCCAGCGCCCAGGTGGTCACCGGGGAGCTGTTTTTT. Full variable domain (remainder filled in from reference TRBV3-1 and TRBJ2-2): DTAVSQTPKYLVTQMGNDKSIKCEQNLGHDTMYWYKQDSKKFLKIMFSYNNKELIINETVPNRFSPKSPDKAHLNLHINSLELGDSAVYFCASAQVVTGELFFGEGSRLTVL.

The chain links TRBV29-1 to TRBJ2-5; TRBD2 agrees at 8 bases. CDR1 SQVTM and CDR2 ANQGSEA come from the germline V gene. There are 12 residues in the CDR3. V was pared by 7 bases and J by 5 bases, with 6 bases of the junction left unmatched. CDR3 bases: TGCAGCGCCCTGACGGGAGGGGAGACCCAGTACTTC. Residues: CSALTGGETQYF.

This clonotype was counted a single time. V gene TRBV20-1 combines with J gene TRBJ2-5, with D unclear. The CDR3 has 14 residues. V lost 6 bases to trimming and J lost 5 bases, with 19 bases between them. The germline gives CDR1 DFQATT, CDR2 SNEGSKA (reference sequence). CDR3 sequence: CSATTGSLRETQYF. CDR3 nucleotides: TGCAGTGCCACCACCGGGTCCCTTCGGGAGACCCAGTACTTC.

The sample holds many counts of this clonotype. The chain recombines TRBV20-1 with TRBJ2-1; 10 nucleotides agree with TRBD2. The junction had 4 bases not matched to a gene; V was cut back by 5 bases and J by 3 bases. CDR3 length: 14 residues. CDR1 is DFQATT, CDR2 SNEGSKA, per germline (reference sequence). The CDR3 sequence: CSAATSGLYNEQFF. Written as DNA, the CDR3 is TGCAGTGCTGCGACTAGCGGGCTCTACAATGAGCAGTTCTTC.

CDR3 in DNA: TGTGCCAGCACCATTCCGGGGTCCGGAAACACCATATATTTT. It translates to CASTIPGSGNTIYF. The chain employs TRBV6-6 and TRBJ1-3; D remains unclear. Germline V gives CDR1 MNHNY, CDR2 SVGAGI (reference sequence). CDR3 length: 14 residues. V dropped 7 bases and J dropped 4 bases, with 14 bases sitting between them.

The chain carries TRBV5-4 and TRBJ2-1, with D unresolved. The CDR3 has 14 amino acids. Germline CDR1 reads SGHNT; CDR2 reads YYREEE (reference sequence). V shed 0 bases and J shed 5 bases, with 9 bases lying between them. Here the CDR3 reads CASSLGTTNNEQFF. CDR3 bases: TGTGCCAGCAGCTTGGGGACCACGAACAATGAGCAGTTCTTC.

There are a few counts of this clonotype. The J gene is TRBJ1-1, the V gene TRBV10-3; tentative D call: TRBD1 (6 bases). Deletions cut 3 bases from V and 2 bases from J, with 16 bases between. Germline values: CDR1 ENHRY, CDR2 SYGVKD. CDR3 size: 16 residues. The CDR3 nucleotides are TGTGCCATCAGTGACTCCCCGGGACACCGTAACACTGAAGCTTTCTTT. It specifies CAISDSPGHRNTEAFF.

This clonotype was seen only a few times. The rearrangement uses TRBV28 and TRBJ1-1; D is unresolved. Germline V CDR1 and CDR2: MDHEN, SYDVKM. The CDR3 is 11 residues long. V was cut by 7 bases and J by 1 base, with 4 bases left in between. The CDR3 reads CASTTNTEAFF. CDR3 sequence (DNA): TGTGCCAGCACCACGAACACTGAAGCTTTCTTT.

Many counts were recorded for this clonotype. CDR3 DNA sequence: TGTGCCAGCAGCTTAGGTGGGCTAGCTCGTCCCCTACGCGAGCAGTACTTC. Amino acid sequence: CASSLGGLARPLREQYF. The chain has TRBV11-2 and TRBJ2-7; weak D call: TRBD2 (5 bases). Trimming took off 1 base at V and 6 bases at J, with 22 bases between the two ends. This CDR3 comprises 17 residues. CDR1 is SGHAT and CDR2 is FQNNGV in the germline V gene.